This T cell receptor (beta chain) was identified in a study of monozygotic twins with inflammatory bowel disease. The CDR3 has 14 amino acids. Per germline, CDR1 MDHEN and CDR2 SYDVKM. As to this clonotype: The antigen remains undetermined.

Template switching added UMIs carrying a 6-nucleotide sample barcode. TCRdb reprocessed the 5' RACE reads and stores each CDR3 protein as one record, lacking DNA. The sample features a few hundred thousand distinct CDR3 sequences, with over 5.5% in its top ten. Study-wide points: Reduced clonotype sharing with other individuals was observed in IBD patients relative to healthy twins, especially with disease activity. In these data, no single strong IBD-associated signal or clonotype received support.

This sequence was found in a human donor with ulcerative colitis or Crohn's disease, or a healthy co-twin of an affected twin (not recorded which). The sample was blood. The J gene is TRBJ2-7, the V gene TRBV28; there is no DNA to check the TCRdb D call of TRBD2. The CDR3 region is CASSNVQGRHEQYF.